This passage covers 27 T cell receptor beta chains from one sample sequenced in a study of OX40 agonist ivuxolimab in advanced cancers. This table comes from immunoSEQ multiplex PCR, and its TCRdb copy is limited to in-frame clones, with some not included. The data hold tens of thousands of clones, with approximately 85% observed a single time. The sample was CD4+ or CD8+ T cells sorted from blood, taken in a trial of the OX40 agonist ivuxolimab. The receptors originated from an adult with an advanced solid tumor such as melanoma, head and neck, liver or kidney cancer.

This sequence joins TRBV5-4 and TRBJ2-5, with a weak D call TRBD2 (6 bases). Germline CDR1 is SGHNT and CDR2 is YYREEE (reference sequence). Trimming left V 4 bases short and J 0 bases short, with 13 bases between. The CDR3 is 15 amino acids. The CDR3 DNA reads TGTGCCAGCAGCGTGTTAGCGGCCTACCAAGAGACCCAGTACTTC. Its translation: CASSVLAAYQETQYF.

A single count supports this clone. The chain couples TRBV29-1 to TRBJ2-7, with 11 positions matching TRBD1. This CDR3 comprises 15 residues. Germline CDR1 is SQVTM and CDR2 is ANQGSEA. Trimming at V came to 3 bases and at J to 4 bases, leaving 8 bases not matched to a gene. The CDR3 region has the DNA TGCAGCGTTGATGGGACAGGGGGTCATCCTTACGAGCAGTACTTC. Residues: CSVDGTGGHPYEQYF.

The chain recombines TRBV7-6 with TRBJ2-3; a weak D match, TRBD2 (5 bases). The CDR3 is 15 amino acids. Trimming took 2 bases from V and 2 from J, leaving 11 bases between them. Germline V gene data show CDR1 as SGHVS and CDR2 as FNYEAQ. CDR3: CASSLFAGLTDTQYF. CDR3 bases: TGTGCCAGCAGCTTATTCGCGGGTCTCACAGATACGCAGTATTTT.

The J gene is TRBJ2-7, the V gene TRBV9, with 11 nucleotides matching TRBD1. Looked up from germline, CDR1 is SGDLS and CDR2 is YYNGEE. With V trimmed by 2 bases and J by 7 bases, 2 bases remained unmatched. There are 13 residues in the CDR3. CDR3 residues: CASSVGQGGEQYF. The CDR3 nucleotides are TGTGCCAGCAGCGTGGGACAGGGGGGAGAGCAGTACTTC.

Comment on this clone: A read error is possible here, since a much larger clone lies one base away. This sequence joins TRBV29-1 and TRBJ1-3; no clear D. The CDR3 has 14 amino acids. Per the germline V gene, CDR1 is SQVTM and CDR2 is ANQGSEA. V lost 8 bases, J lost 9 bases, and 23 bases lay in between. In DNA form, the CDR3 reads TGCAGCACCCTGGAGCCTTCTCTGAGTAGCACCATATATTTT. Protein product: CSTLEPSLSSTIYF. The whole variable domain, filled in from reference TRBV29-1 and TRBJ1-3, reads SAVISQKPSRDICQRGTSLTIQCQVDSQVTMMFWYRQQPGQSLTLIATANQGSEATYESGFVIDKFPISRPNLTFSTLTVSNMSPEDSSIYLCSTLEPSLSSTIYFGEGSWLTVV.

The chain uses TRBV14 and TRBJ1-2; 9 bases line up with TRBD1. CDR1 is SGHDN and CDR2 is FVKESK in the germline V gene. The CDR3 is made up of 12 amino acids. J gave up 9 bases and V 6 bases, and 5 bases lay outside the gene matches. Here the CDR3 reads CASSQGQGSYTF. The CDR3 DNA sequence: TGTGCCAGCAGTCAGGGACAGGGCAGCTACACCTTC.

The J gene is TRBJ2-1, the V gene TRBV9; 14 nucleotides line up with TRBD2. Germline values: CDR1 SGDLS, CDR2 YYNGEE. The CDR3 consists of 18 residues. Trimming removed 5 bases from V and 8 bases from J; junction bases left unmatched: 15. CDR3 sequence (DNA): TGTGCCAGCAGACCGACTAGCGGGGGGGCCTATGATGTCGATGAGCAGTTCTTC. This encodes CASRPTSGGAYDVDEQFF. Full variable domain (missing parts from reference TRBV9 and TRBJ2-1): DSGVTQTPKHLITATGQRVTLRCSPRSGDLSVYWYQQSLDQGLQFLIQYYNGEERAKGNILERFSAQQFPDLHSELNLSSLELGDSALYFCASRPTSGGAYDVDEQFFGPGTRLTVL.

The chain is built from TRBV15 and TRBJ1-2; unclear D gene. The CDR3 has 16 residues. The germline gives CDR1 LNHNV, CDR2 YYDKDF (reference sequence). Deletions cut 0 bases from V and 4 bases from J, with 15 bases between. The CDR3 loop is CATSRDRGGRSYGYTF. In nucleotides, the CDR3 is TGTGCCACCAGCAGAGATCGGGGAGGGCGGTCCTATGGCTACACCTTC.

This clone was counted once. The chain joins TRBV5-4 to TRBJ2-5; no clear D gene. V dropped 4 bases and J dropped 9 bases, with 10 bases sitting between them. Germline CDR1 SGHNT, CDR2 YYREEE (reference sequence). The CDR3 runs to 11 residues. CDR3 nucleotides: TGTGCCAGCAGCGCAAGCCGAGCCCAGTACTTC. The encoded protein is CASSASRAQYF.

This clone is a singleton in its sample. This chain links TRBV13 with TRBJ2-6; 7 bases align to TRBD1. V was pared by 6 bases and J by 3 bases, with 5 bases of the junction left unmatched. The germline V gene encodes CDR1 PRHDT and CDR2 FYEKMQ (reference sequence). CDR3 length equals 15 residues. CDR3: CASSLQGSGANVLTF. The CDR3 DNA reads as TGTGCCAGCAGTTTACAGGGGAGTGGGGCCAACGTCCTGACTTTC.

This sequence joins TRBV6-5 and TRBJ1-4; D may be TRBD1 (5 bases). The CDR3 has 14 residues. Trimming pared 2 bases from V and 4 bases from J, leaving 8 bases between. Germline V CDR1 and CDR2: MNHEY, SVGAGI. The CDR3 DNA sequence: TGTGCCAGCAGTTACGGGGGGGGTAATGAAAAACTGTTTTTT. Protein product: CASSYGGGNEKLFF.

This clone occurred once. The J gene is TRBJ2-2, the V gene TRBV18; TRBD1 aligns across 7 bases. This CDR3 contains 19 residues. V was pared by 6 bases and J by 2 bases, with 18 bases of the junction left unmatched. Germline V gene data show CDR1 as KGHSH and CDR2 as LQKENI. CDR3 residues: CASSLPPYLGQFNTGELFF. CDR3 DNA sequence: TGTGCCAGCTCGCTTCCTCCTTATTTGGGACAGTTTAACACCGGGGAGCTGTTTTTT.

The genes are TRBV7-2 and TRBJ1-5; D perhaps matches TRBD1 (6 bases). Trimming stripped 4 bases from V and 2 bases from J, with 15 bases between. CDR1 SGHTA and CDR2 FQGNSA come from the germline V gene. This CDR3 is 16 amino acids long. The CDR3 here is CASSSEGGRGNQPQHF. CDR3 coding DNA: TGTGCCAGCAGCTCAGAGGGGGGTCGGGGCAATCAGCCCCAGCATTTT.

Comments on this clone: Other DNA sequences in this sample translate to the same CDR3. The J gene is TRBJ1-1, the V gene TRBV6-5; D unresolved. The V and J ends lost 6 bases and 8 bases respectively, with 13 bases between them. There are 12 residues in the CDR3. Looked up from germline, CDR1 is MNHEY and CDR2 is SVGAGI. The CDR3 region is CASSLGTTEAFF. Here the CDR3 DNA reads TGTGCCAGCAGCCTAGGAACCACCGAAGCTTTCTTT.

This clone was recorded once. J is TRBJ2-7 and V is TRBV15; a weak D match, TRBD1 (6 bases). The CDR3 length is 15 residues. V lost 0 bases and J 1 base, leaving 10 bases between the germline ends. Germline V gives CDR1 LNHNV, CDR2 YYDKDF (reference sequence). The CDR3 region is CATSREPGTSYEQYF. For the CDR3, the DNA is TGTGCCACCAGCAGAGAACCCGGGACATCCTACGAGCAGTACTTC.

About this clone: At one end, the junction sequence differs from germline, possibly due to a read error. The J gene is TRBJ2-7, the V gene TRBV7-8; 11 bases map to TRBD1. This CDR3 comprises 11 residues. Per the germline V gene, CDR1 is SGHVS and CDR2 is FQNEAQ. This CDR3 is CASSLDRGLNF. As DNA, the CDR3 is TGTGCCAGCAGCTTGGACAGGGGGCTTAACTTC.

The V and J genes are TRBV11-2 and TRBJ2-6, with 10 bases matching TRBD1. The V segment lost 1 base and the J segment 3 bases; nucleotides outside the gene matches: 6. Germline CDR1 and CDR2: SGHAT and FQNNGV. CDR3 length: 18 amino acids. The CDR3 is CASSLVVGTGVGANVLTF. The CDR3 DNA reads TGTGCCAGCAGCTTAGTGGTGGGGACAGGGGTTGGGGCCAACGTCCTGACTTTC.

The chain is built from TRBV9 and TRBJ2-5; D ambiguous. Germline lookup yields CDR1 SGDLS and CDR2 YYNGEE. V lost 0 bases to trimming and J lost 1 base, with 7 bases between them. The CDR3 runs to 14 residues. In DNA, the CDR3 is TGTGCCAGCAGCGTAGATACGTCCCAAGAGACCCAGTACTTC. Its translation is CASSVDTSQETQYF.

This rearrangement joins TRBV9 to TRBJ2-1; a possible D gene is TRBD2 (6 bases). V shed 3 bases and J shed 7 bases, with 14 bases lying between them. The CDR3 runs 14 residues. CDR1 is SGDLS and CDR2 is YYNGEE in the germline V gene. Written as DNA, the CDR3 is TGTGCCAGCAGCGCGGGTAGCGCGGGGAATGAGCAGTTCTTC. Translated: CASSAGSAGNEQFF.

This chain connects TRBV5-1 to TRBJ2-7; 9 nucleotides align to TRBD1. V shed 3 bases, J shed 4 bases, and the junction held 5 bases outside the gene matches. The CDR3 is made up of 14 amino acids. Germline lookup yields CDR1 SGHRS and CDR2 YFSETQ. As DNA, the CDR3 is TGCGCCAGCAGCTGGGGACAGGGATCGTACGAGCAGTACTTC. It codes for CASSWGQGSYEQYF.

This rearrangement joins TRBV19 to TRBJ1-1, with D unresolved. Germline CDR1 is LNHDA and CDR2 is SQIVND (reference sequence). This CDR3 is built from 15 residues. The ends were cut back, 6 bases at V and 2 bases at J, with 16 bases in the middle. This chain's CDR3 is CASSPGSMGNTEAFF. The CDR3 DNA sequence: TGTGCCAGTAGCCCGGGCTCCATGGGAAACACTGAAGCTTTCTTT.

V is TRBV4-3 and J is TRBJ1-1; D call uncertain. CDR3 length: 13 residues. Trimming stripped 0 bases from V and 10 bases from J, with 12 bases between. Germline V gene lookup returns CDR1 LGHNA and CDR2 YSLEER. CDR3 protein: CASSQDMGSGAFF. The CDR3 nucleotides read TGCGCCAGCAGCCAAGATATGGGTTCGGGAGCTTTCTTT.

This sequence joins TRBV7-9 and TRBJ2-5; D gene ambiguous. Germline lookup yields CDR1 SEHNR and CDR2 FQNEAQ (reference sequence). CDR3 length: 13 amino acids. With 4 bases removed from V and 9 bases from J, the gap between germline ends came to 15 bases. In nucleotides, the CDR3 is TGTGCCAGCAGCTCGGGCCCACCGTGGGCCCAGTACTTC. This gives the protein CASSSGPPWAQYF.

V and J are TRBV10-3 and TRBJ1-3; unclear D gene. Germline-derived CDR1 and CDR2 are ENHRY and SYGVKD. Deletions cut 6 bases from V and 0 bases from J, with 15 bases between. The CDR3 sequence is 16 residues long. The CDR3 protein is CAISGSSESSGNTIYF. The CDR3 DNA follows: TGTGCCATCAGCGGGAGCAGTGAGAGCTCTGGAAACACCATATATTTT.

This clone was counted once. The rearrangement uses TRBV6-5 and TRBJ2-7; D not resolved. Germline CDR1 MNHEY, CDR2 SVGAGI. Trimming cost V 0 bases and J 5 bases, with 8 bases left between them. The length of the CDR3 is 13 residues. The CDR3 loop is CASSYSNFDEQYF. DNA of the CDR3: TGTGCCAGCAGTTACTCGAACTTTGACGAGCAGTACTTC.

The gene calls are TRBV12-5 and TRBJ2-7; TRBD2 is a possible D gene (6 bases). Germline CDR1 and CDR2: LGHNT and FRNRAP. The CDR3 totals 15 residues. Trimming shortened V by 2 bases and J by 3 bases, and 14 bases separated the two germline ends. The CDR3 region has the DNA TGTGCTAGTGGTTTGATAGGGACGGGAGTCTACGAGCAGTACTTC. It yields the protein CASGLIGTGVYEQYF.

The gene calls are TRBV5-4 and TRBJ2-3, with 8 bases that match TRBD2. The germline gives CDR1 SGHNT, CDR2 YYREEE (reference sequence). The CDR3 loop spans 15 amino acids. The trim removed 4 bases at V and 1 base at J, leaving 5 bases unmatched. CDR3 residues: CASSLSGMGTDTQYF. In nucleotides, the CDR3 is TGTGCCAGCAGCCTTAGCGGGATGGGCACAGATACGCAGTATTTT.